The T cell receptor (beta chain) described here comes from a study of blood T cell repertoires in COVID-19. Study in general: T cells, B-cell-depleted T cells, or PBMCs provided the cDNA or gDNA that served as material.

V was cut by 5 bases and J by 6 bases, with 14 bases left in between. The CDR3 runs to 13 residues. CDR1 and CDR2 from the germline V gene are SGHAT and FQNNGV. The authors' processing: Estimated nucleated cell counts came from reference gene primer amplification. The repertoire was sequenced with immunoSEQ multiplex PCR; TCRdb's copy has only in-frame clones and lacks some. V and J calls plus clone size are reproduced from that table; the DNA served to infer D and trimming. The sample yields approximately 250,000 clones, approximately 85% seen once. Sequencing was performed on peripheral blood. The chain employs TRBV11-2 and TRBJ2-7, with D perhaps TRBD2 (6 bases). The sequence was obtained from a woman over 75 with COVID-19, enrolled during active disease. CDR3 residues: CASSPRLVSEQYF. In DNA form, the CDR3 reads TGTGCCAGCAGCCCCCGACTAGTTTCCGAGCAGTACTTC.